The source of this T cell receptor (beta chain) is a study of glioma-infiltrating T cells after dendritic cell vaccination. Overall study context: Patients received three intradermal dendritic cell vaccine injections at biweekly intervals. General study results and limits: Longer survival after dendritic cell vaccination followed higher pretreatment TIL content.

The V gene's germline CDR1 is SEHNR and CDR2 FQNEAQ (reference sequence). After removal of 3 bases from V and 1 base from J, the junction contained 2 bases not matched to a gene. CDR3 length: 15 amino acids. TCRB CDR3 was amplified from 2 ug genomic DNA or less. Produced via immunoSEQ multiplex PCR; TCRdb's table is partial and in-frame only. Here the sample spans more than 75,000 clones, 75% to 90% being singletons. The sample's time point: after dendritic cell vaccination, including at tumor progression/relapse. As concerns this clone: Its matching antigen is unknown.

The chain couples TRBV7-9 to TRBJ2-2; TRBD1 aligns across 7 bases. The specimen was blood, collected after dendritic cell vaccination. This TCR was sampled from a human donor with glioblastoma. This CDR3 reads CASSFWTGNTGELFF. CDR3 nucleotide sequence: TGTGCCAGCAGCTTCTGGACAGGGAACACCGGGGAGCTGTTTTTT. The variable domain in full, completed from reference TRBV7-9 and TRBJ2-2, reads DTGVSQNPRHKITKRGQNVTFRCDPISEHNRLYWYRQTLGQGPEFLTYFQNEAQLEKSRLLSDRFSAERPKGSFSTLEIQRTEQGDSAMYLCASSFWTGNTGELFFGEGSRLTVL.